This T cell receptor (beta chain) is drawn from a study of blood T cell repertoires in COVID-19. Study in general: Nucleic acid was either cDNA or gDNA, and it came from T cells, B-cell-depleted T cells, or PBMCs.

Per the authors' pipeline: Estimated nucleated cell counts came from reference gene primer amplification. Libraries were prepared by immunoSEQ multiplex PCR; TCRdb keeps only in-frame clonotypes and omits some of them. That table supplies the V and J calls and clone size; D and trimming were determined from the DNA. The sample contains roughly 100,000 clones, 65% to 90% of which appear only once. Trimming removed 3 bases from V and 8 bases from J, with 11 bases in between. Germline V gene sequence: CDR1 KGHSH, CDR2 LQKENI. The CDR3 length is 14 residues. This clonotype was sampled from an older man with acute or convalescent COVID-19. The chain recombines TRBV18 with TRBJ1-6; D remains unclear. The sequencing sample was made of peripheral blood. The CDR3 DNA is TGTGCCAGCTCACCTACGCCGCAGGATTCACCCCTCCACTTT. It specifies CASSPTPQDSPLHF.